The sequence of this T cell receptor beta chain was determined in a study of tumor and adjacent non-tumor tissue in lung cancer. The template was RNA from unsorted bulk tissue. This non-tumor lung sample came from over 3 cm beyond the tumor edge. Three rounds of nested PCR, following a modified ARM-PCR protocol, produced the TCRbeta library. Using its own MiXCR run on the multiplex PCR reads, TCRdb lists one record per CDR3 protein. The table has some 100,000 distinct CDR3 sequences, less than 75% seen once. Sequenced sample: distant non-tumor lung tissue. This TCR was sampled from a man under 40 with non-small cell lung cancer.

This CDR3 reads CASCAQGLTGEQYF. The DNA for the CDR3 is TGTGCCAGCTGCGCACAGGGACTAACGGGGGAACAGTACTTC. The chain links TRBV11-2 to TRBJ2-7, with D perhaps matching TRBD2 (7 bases). This CDR3 region has 14 residues. Trimming left V 8 bases short and J 10 bases short, with 24 bases between. Germline CDR1 and CDR2: SGHAT and FQNNGV.